This T cell receptor beta chain originates from a study of early T cells in non-severe SARS-CoV-2 infection. Study-level information: Chains from this unsorted whole-blood bulk RNA could not be paired.

This clonotype showed up just a few times. Researchers tagged individual cDNA molecules with unique molecular identifiers. One entry per CDR3 protein, called by TCRdb with MiXCR from the 5' RACE reads. The sample carries tens of thousands of distinct CDR3 sequences, around 9.3% recorded once. The CDR3 runs 14 residues. The V gene lost 4 bases and the J gene lost 3 bases, with 12 bases spanning the gap. Germline V lookup: CDR1 MGHRA, CDR2 YSYEKL. This receptor was obtained from an adult who was a healthcare worker with PCR-confirmed SARS-CoV-2 infection or an uninfected control (not recorded which). This chain connects TRBV4-1 to TRBJ1-2; D not certain. The specimen sequenced was whole blood. CDR3 residues: CASSPRSDYYGYTF. The CDR3 region has the DNA TGCGCCAGCAGCCCTCGTAGCGACTACTATGGCTACACCTTC.